This T cell receptor (beta chain) was recorded in a study of shared clonotypes between healthy human individuals. As for the study in general: CD4 naive and CD4 memory each took three plates per donor, while CD8 naive took two and CD8 memory one.

Naive CD8 cells were CD45RO-negative, positively selected for CCR7, excluding terminally differentiated effector memory CD45RA+ cells. Source study methods: Junction-only sequences without quality scores were provided by ImmunoSEQ, so filtering was different. Repertoires were generated with immunoSEQ multiplex PCR, while TCRdb's copy carries only in-frame clones and drops some. V and J calls and clone size follow that table, whereas D and trimming were derived from the DNA. The table lists almost 700,000 clones, under 95% of them singletons, with 24% in the top ten. Per germline, CDR1 SNHLY and CDR2 FYNNEI. V trimming: 7 bases; J trimming: 0 bases; junction bases outside the gene matches: 9. The CDR3 loop spans 16 amino acids.

Sample: naive CD8+ T cells sorted from blood. The source is a man younger than 40 in good health. J is TRBJ2-1 and V is TRBV2; TRBD2 matches 7 bases. The CDR3 region has the DNA TGTGCCAGCAAAGGTTACCGCGGGGGCTCCTACAATGAGCAGTTCTTC. Its protein product is CASKGYRGGSYNEQFF. Drawing the rest from reference TRBV2 and TRBJ2-1, the complete variable domain is EPEVTQTPSHQVTQMGQEVILRCVPISNHLYFYWYRQILGQKVEFLVSFYNNEISEKSEIFDDQFSVERPDGSNFTLKIRSTKLEDSAMYFCASKGYRGGSYNEQFFGPGTRLTVL.